The clone carrying this T cell receptor beta chain was recorded a few times. Its antigen is not identified. In germline, CDR1 is SNHLY, CDR2 FYNNEI. J was trimmed by 8 bases and V by 5 bases; bases with no gene match: 12. CDR3 length: 16 amino acids. The data derive from a study of blood T cells in healthy people across ages. Primed by a sample-barcoded 5' primer and a J-beta primer mix, a second PCR proceeded for 7 to 11 cycles. Each cDNA molecule was tagged by a template-switch adaptor with 12 random nucleotides. A minimum of 3 million CDR3-containing paired-end reads was obtained for each sample. MiXCR was run by TCRdb on the 5' RACE reads, yielding one entry per CDR3 protein. The table has hundreds of thousands of distinct CDR3 sequences, approximately 60% seen once. General study results and limits: There was a strong correlation between TCR beta diversity and naive T cell percentage.

The receptor was isolated from a man in his forties in good health. The sample consisted of blood. The chain has TRBV2 and TRBJ1-4; 9 nucleotides align to TRBD1. The CDR3: CASSKTPGQGGEKLFF. In nucleotides, the CDR3 is TGTGCCAGCAGTAAAACTCCGGGACAGGGCGGAGAAAAACTGTTTTTT.